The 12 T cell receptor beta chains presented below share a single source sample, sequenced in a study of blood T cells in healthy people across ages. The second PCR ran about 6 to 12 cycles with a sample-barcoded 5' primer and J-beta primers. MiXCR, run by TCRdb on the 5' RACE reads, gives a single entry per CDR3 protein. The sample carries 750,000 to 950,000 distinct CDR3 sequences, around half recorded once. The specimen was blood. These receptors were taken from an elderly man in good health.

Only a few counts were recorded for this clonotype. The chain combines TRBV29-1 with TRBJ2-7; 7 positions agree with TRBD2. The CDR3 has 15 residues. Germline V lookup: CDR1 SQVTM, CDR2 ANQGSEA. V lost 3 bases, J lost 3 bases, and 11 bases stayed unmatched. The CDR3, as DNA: TGCAGCGTTGAGCGGCTAGCGGTTATTTTCTACGAGCAGTACTTC. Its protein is CSVERLAVIFYEQYF.

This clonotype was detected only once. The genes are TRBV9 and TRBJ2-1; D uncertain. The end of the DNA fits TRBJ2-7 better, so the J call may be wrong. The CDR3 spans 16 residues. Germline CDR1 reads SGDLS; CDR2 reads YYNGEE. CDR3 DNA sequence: TGTGCCAGCAGCGTAGCTCCGGGTAGCTCCTACAATGAGCAGTACTTC. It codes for CASSVAPGSSYNEQYF.

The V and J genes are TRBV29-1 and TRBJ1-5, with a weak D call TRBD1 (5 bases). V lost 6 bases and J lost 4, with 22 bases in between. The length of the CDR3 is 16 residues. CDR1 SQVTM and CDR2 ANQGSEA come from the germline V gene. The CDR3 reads CSVQLGQGGANQPQHF. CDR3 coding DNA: TGCAGCGTCCAACTAGGGCAGGGTGGTGCAAATCAGCCCCAGCATTTT.

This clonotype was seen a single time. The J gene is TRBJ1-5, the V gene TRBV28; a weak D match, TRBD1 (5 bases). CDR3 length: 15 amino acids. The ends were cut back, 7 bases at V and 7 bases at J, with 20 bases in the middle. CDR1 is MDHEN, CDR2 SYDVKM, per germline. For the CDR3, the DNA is TGTGCCAGCACCCCTCAGGGACCCTCGGGGCAGCCCCAGCATTTT. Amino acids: CASTPQGPSGQPQHF.

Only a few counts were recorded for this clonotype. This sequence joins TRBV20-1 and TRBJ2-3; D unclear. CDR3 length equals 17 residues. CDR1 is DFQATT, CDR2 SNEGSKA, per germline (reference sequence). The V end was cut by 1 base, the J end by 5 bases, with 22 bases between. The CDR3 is CSARGLPPRAPGDTQYF. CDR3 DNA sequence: TGCAGTGCTAGAGGGCTCCCTCCTAGAGCCCCGGGAGATACGCAGTATTTT.

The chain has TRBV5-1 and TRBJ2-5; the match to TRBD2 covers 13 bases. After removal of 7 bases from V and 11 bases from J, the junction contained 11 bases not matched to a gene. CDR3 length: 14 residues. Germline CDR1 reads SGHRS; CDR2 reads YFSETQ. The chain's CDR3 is CASGVGLAGEEQYF. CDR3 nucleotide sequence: TGCGCCAGCGGGGTAGGACTAGCGGGAGAGGAGCAGTACTTC.

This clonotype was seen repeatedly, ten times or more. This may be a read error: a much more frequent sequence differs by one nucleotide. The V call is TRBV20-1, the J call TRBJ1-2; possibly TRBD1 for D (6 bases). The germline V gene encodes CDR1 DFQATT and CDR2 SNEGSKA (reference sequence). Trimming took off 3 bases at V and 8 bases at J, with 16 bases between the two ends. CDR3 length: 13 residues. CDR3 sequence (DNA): TGCAGTGCTAGCCGCGCCCAGGGGAACGGCTACACCTTC. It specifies CSASRAQGNGYTF.

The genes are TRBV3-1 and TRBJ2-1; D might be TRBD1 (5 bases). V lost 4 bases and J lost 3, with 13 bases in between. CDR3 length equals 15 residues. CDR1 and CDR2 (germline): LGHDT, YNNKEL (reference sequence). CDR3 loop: CASSPLQGYYNEQFF. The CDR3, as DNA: TGTGCCAGCAGCCCATTGCAGGGATACTACAATGAGCAGTTCTTC.

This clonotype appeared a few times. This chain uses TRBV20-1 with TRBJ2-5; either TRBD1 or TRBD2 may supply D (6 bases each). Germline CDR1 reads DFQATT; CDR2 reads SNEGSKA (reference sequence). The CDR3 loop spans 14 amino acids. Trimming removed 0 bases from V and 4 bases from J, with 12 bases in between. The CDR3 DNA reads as TGCAGTGCTAGAGATCATGGGGGGCCAGAGACCCAGTACTTC. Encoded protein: CSARDHGGPETQYF.

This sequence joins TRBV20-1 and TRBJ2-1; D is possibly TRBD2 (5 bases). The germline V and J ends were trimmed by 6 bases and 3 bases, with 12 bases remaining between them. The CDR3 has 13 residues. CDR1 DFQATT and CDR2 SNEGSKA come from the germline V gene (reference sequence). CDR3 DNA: TGCAGTGCCCACCAGCGGATCTACAATGAGCAGTTCTTC. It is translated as CSAHQRIYNEQFF.

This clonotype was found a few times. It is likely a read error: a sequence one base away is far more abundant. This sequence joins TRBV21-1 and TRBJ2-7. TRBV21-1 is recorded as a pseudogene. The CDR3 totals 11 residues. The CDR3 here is CASRPSYEQYF. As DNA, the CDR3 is TGTGCCAGCAGGCCCTCCTACGAGCAGTACTTC.

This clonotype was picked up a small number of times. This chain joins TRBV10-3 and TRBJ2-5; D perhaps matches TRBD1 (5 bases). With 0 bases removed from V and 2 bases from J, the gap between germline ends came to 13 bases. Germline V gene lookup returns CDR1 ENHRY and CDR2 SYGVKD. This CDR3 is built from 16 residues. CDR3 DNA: TGTGCCATCAGTGAGTCGATCGGATCAGGGCAAGAGACCCAGTACTTC. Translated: CAISESIGSGQETQYF.